This TCR beta chain stems from a study of T cell responses to AZD1222 COVID-19 vaccine. Concerning this clone: Its antigen is unidentified. Other nucleotide sequences from this sample produce the same CDR3.

The ends were cut back, 2 bases at V and 6 bases at J, with 5 bases in the middle. The CDR3 contains 11 residues. The germline CDR1 and CDR2 sequences are DFQATT and SNEGSKA (reference sequence). General study findings and limits: Donors skewed white British and female; clonal diversity was possibly underestimated. Only a handful of AZD1222 recipients tested seropositive at baseline. Nearly half of spike-specific TCRs reportedly target variant regions that are unmutated in the B.1.351 and B.1.1.7 variants.

Sequenced by immunoSEQ multiplex PCR; TCRdb stores in-frame clones only, minus some. This table has approximately 120,000 clones, more than 70% appearing once. This material consisted of peripheral blood, taken on day 0 of AZD1222 vaccination. The clonotype was recovered from an adult in good health. The rearrangement uses TRBV20-1 and TRBJ2-1, with unresolved D. CDR3 amino acids: CSARTLNEQFF. The CDR3 DNA sequence: TGCAGTGCTAGAACTCTCAATGAGCAGTTCTTC.